Each of the 31 T cell receptor beta chains below was sequenced from the same sample in a study of CD8+ T cells in alopecia areata. Extracted RNA was reverse transcribed into cDNA, the sequencing template. Only in-frame clones appear in the TCRdb table, and some are missing; sequencing was by immunoSEQ multiplex PCR. This table holds over 70,000 clones, approximately 70% found once. Treatment meaning: oral pan-JAK inhibitor, 5-10 mg twice daily. Specimen: CD8+ T cells sorted from blood, collected at week 24, from a patient treated with tofacitinib. The receptor set was obtained from a human donor with alopecia areata.

This chain joins TRBV28 and TRBJ2-7, with no clear D. This CDR3 is 13 amino acids long. The ends were cut back, 3 bases at V and 2 bases at J, with 8 bases in the middle. Germline V gene data show CDR1 as MDHEN and CDR2 as SYDVKM. CDR3 protein: CASSFRSPYEQYF. The CDR3 nucleotides read TGTGCCAGCAGTTTCAGGTCGCCCTACGAGCAGTACTTC.

The chain recombines TRBV5-6 with TRBJ2-7; 11 nucleotides match TRBD1. The CDR3 runs 14 residues. Trimming removed 5 bases from V and 5 bases from J; junction bases left unmatched: 6. Germline-derived CDR1 and CDR2 are SGHDT and YYEEEE. The CDR3 coding sequence is TGTGCCAGCAGTCCGGGACAGGGGGGCCACGAGCAGTACTTC. This translates into CASSPGQGGHEQYF.

The chain has TRBV14 and TRBJ2-5; a weak D match, TRBD1 (5 bases). Looked up from germline, CDR1 is SGHDN and CDR2 is FVKESK. This CDR3 comprises 14 residues. Between the trimmed V and J ends, which lost 4 bases and 4 bases, there was a span of 13 bases. CDR3 sequence: CASSPPGQGETQYF. The CDR3 nucleotides are TGTGCCAGCAGCCCCCCCGGCCAGGGAGAGACCCAGTACTTC.

The V call is TRBV11-2, the J call TRBJ1-1; D gene uncertain. The germline gives CDR1 SGHAT, CDR2 FQNNGV. V gave up 1 base and J gave up 8 bases, with 5 bases separating them. The CDR3 has 11 amino acids. The CDR3, as DNA: TGTGCCAGCAGCTTAGGAGGAGAAGCTTTCTTT. Its protein is CASSLGGEAFF. Full variable domain (rest looked up from reference TRBV11-2 and TRBJ1-1): EAGVAQSPRYKIIEKRQSVAFWCNPISGHATLYWYQQILGQGPKLLIQFQNNGVVDDSQLPKDRFSAERLKGVDSTLKIQPAKLEDSAVYLCASSLGGEAFFGQGTRLTVV.

The V call is TRBV7-9, the J call TRBJ1-2, with 7 bases that match TRBD1. The CDR3 is 15 residues long. V lost 5 bases, J lost 5 bases, and 11 bases stayed unmatched. From germline, CDR1 is SEHNR and CDR2 FQNEAQ (reference sequence). Written as DNA, the CDR3 is TGTGCCAGCAGCACCTATCCGGACAGGCGTTATGGCTACACCTTC. It specifies CASSTYPDRRYGYTF. Full variable domain (outside the CDR3, taken from reference TRBV7-9 and TRBJ1-2): DTGVSQNPRHKITKRGQNVTFRCDPISEHNRLYWYRQTLGQGPEFLTYFQNEAQLEKSRLLSDRFSAERPKGSFSTLEIQRTEQGDSAMYLCASSTYPDRRYGYTFGSGTRLTVV.

The V and J genes are TRBV5-1 and TRBJ1-1, with 8 bases fitting TRBD1. The V segment lost 1 base and the J segment 4 bases; nucleotides outside the gene matches: 0. The germline CDR1 and CDR2 sequences are SGHRS and YFSETQ. This CDR3 has 13 residues. The CDR3 DNA follows: TGCGCCAGCAGCTTGACAGGGGGCACTGAAGCTTTCTTT. This encodes CASSLTGGTEAFF.

A single count supports this clone. The chain uses TRBV4-3 and TRBJ2-7; 8 bases are shared with TRBD2. From germline, CDR1 is LGHNA and CDR2 YSLEER. CDR3 length: 15 amino acids. The ends lost 3 bases at V and 0 bases at J; junction bases unmatched: 4. This chain's CDR3 is CASSQGSGASYEQYF. In nucleotides, the CDR3 is TGCGCCAGCAGCCAGGGTAGCGGGGCCTCCTACGAGCAGTACTTC.

The rearrangement joins TRBV19 to TRBJ1-1; no definite D call. Deletions cut 1 base from V and 4 bases from J, with 4 bases between. Germline CDR1 and CDR2: LNHDA and SQIVND (reference sequence). The CDR3 covers 12 residues. This CDR3 reads CASSIGLTEAFF. The CDR3 DNA follows: TGTGCCAGTAGTATAGGTCTCACTGAAGCTTTCTTT.

The gene calls are TRBV5-6 and TRBJ2-7; 7 bases are a match to TRBD1. Looked up from germline, CDR1 is SGHDT and CDR2 is YYEEEE. V trimming: 1 base; J trimming: 4 bases; junction bases outside the gene matches: 5. This CDR3 comprises 14 residues. This CDR3 reads CASSLYGTAYEQYF. The CDR3 coding sequence is TGTGCCAGCAGCTTGTATGGGACAGCTTACGAGCAGTACTTC.

A few counts support this clone. The J gene is TRBJ2-5, the V gene TRBV10-3, with a weak D call TRBD2 (7 bases). Germline V gene lookup returns CDR1 ENHRY and CDR2 SYGVKD. The germline V and J ends were trimmed by 5 bases and 2 bases, with 21 bases remaining between them. This CDR3 region has 17 residues. The CDR3 spells CAISSVGGGERQETQYF. CDR3 DNA sequence: TGTGCCATCAGTTCGGTGGGCGGGGGCGAAAGGCAAGAGACCCAGTACTTC.

This clone was seen just once. The rearrangement uses TRBV4-3 and TRBJ2-3, with a weak D call TRBD2 (6 bases). This CDR3 comprises 16 residues. Looked up from germline, CDR1 is LGHNA and CDR2 is YSLEER. Trimming removed 4 bases at V and 0 bases at J, with 14 bases between. CDR3 region: CASSPGTAASTDTQYF. The CDR3, as DNA: TGCGCCAGCAGCCCCGGGACTGCTGCTAGCACAGATACGCAGTATTTT.

This clone came up a few times. J is TRBJ1-1 and V is TRBV6-5; D uncertain. The CDR3 has 15 residues. The V gene lost 6 bases and the J gene lost 3 bases, with 17 bases spanning the gap. Looked up from germline, CDR1 is MNHEY and CDR2 is SVGAGI. The CDR3, as DNA: TGTGCCAGCAGCCCTAGTTACGGAACCCACACTGAAGCTTTCTTT. Translated, it gives CASSPSYGTHTEAFF.

The rearrangement joins TRBV7-9 to TRBJ2-2; D perhaps matches TRBD2 (5 bases). The germline V and J ends were trimmed by 0 bases and 5 bases, with 7 bases remaining between them. Germline V gene sequence: CDR1 SEHNR, CDR2 FQNEAQ (reference sequence). This CDR3 is built from 14 residues. CDR3 DNA sequence: TGTGCCAGCAGCTTAGCTCCGGGGACCGGGGAGCTGTTTTTT. The encoded protein is CASSLAPGTGELFF.

The chain couples TRBV7-9 to TRBJ2-5; 7 bases align to TRBD1. V was pared by 5 bases and J by 0 bases, with 3 bases of the junction left unmatched. The CDR3 consists of 14 residues. Germline V gives CDR1 SEHNR, CDR2 FQNEAQ (reference sequence). The CDR3 region has the DNA TGTGCCAGCAGCCGCGACAGGGACCAAGAGACCCAGTACTTC. Amino acids: CASSRDRDQETQYF.

V is TRBV19 and J is TRBJ2-5; D may be TRBD1 or TRBD2 (5 bases each). The CDR3 extends over 17 amino acids. Germline CDR1 is LNHDA and CDR2 is SQIVND (reference sequence). V lost 6 bases and J lost 1, with 21 bases in between. The CDR3 sequence is CASSLGPSGAIQETQYF. The CDR3 DNA reads TGTGCCAGTAGCTTGGGACCCTCCGGGGCGATCCAAGAGACCCAGTACTTC. Full variable domain (remainder filled in from reference TRBV19 and TRBJ2-5): DGGITQSPKYLFRKEGQNVTLSCEQNLNHDAMYWYRQDPGQGLRLIYYSQIVNDFQKGDIAEGYSVSREKKESFPLTVTSAQKNPTAFYLCASSLGPSGAIQETQYFGPGTRLLVL.

The chain carries TRBV27 and TRBJ2-5; D possibly corresponds to TRBD1 (6 bases). Looked up from germline, CDR1 is MNHEY and CDR2 is SMNVEV (reference sequence). Trimming left V 6 bases short and J 5 bases short, with 16 bases between. This CDR3 spans 14 amino acids. The CDR3 bases are TGTGCCAGCAGGCCACAGGGTTTTCGGGAGACCCAGTACTTC. Its translation: CASRPQGFRETQYF.

The chain is built from TRBV2 and TRBJ1-2; 9 nucleotides line up with TRBD1. Trimming removed 0 bases from V and 4 bases from J; junction bases left unmatched: 3. CDR3 length: 15 residues. Germline loops: CDR1 SNHLY, CDR2 FYNNEI. CDR3 residues: CASSEATGGGYGYTF. CDR3 nucleotide sequence: TGTGCCAGCAGTGAAGCTACAGGGGGCGGCTATGGCTACACCTTC.

This clone was seen a handful of times. V gene TRBV11-2 combines with J gene TRBJ1-1, with 7 bases fitting TRBD1. Losses at the gene ends were 8 bases for V and 4 bases for J; bases not matched to a gene: 4. From germline, CDR1 is SGHAT and CDR2 FQNNGV. The CDR3 has 12 residues. Here the CDR3 reads CASATGVTEAFF. CDR3 bases: TGTGCCAGCGCAACAGGGGTCACTGAAGCTTTCTTT.

CDR3 bases: TGTGCCAGCAGCCCCGGACTAGCTCAGTACCAAGAGACCCAGTACTTC. Translation gives CASSPGLAQYQETQYF. The rearrangement links TRBV7-2 to TRBJ2-5; 8 nucleotides line up with TRBD2. The CDR3 has 16 amino acids. Trimming at V came to 5 bases and at J to 0 bases, leaving 8 bases not matched to a gene. Germline values: CDR1 SGHTA, CDR2 FQGNSA.

J is TRBJ2-3 and V is TRBV29-1; D is perhaps TRBD2 (6 bases). The V end lost 1 base, the J end lost 3 bases, and 11 bases lay between the germline ends. Per germline, CDR1 SQVTM and CDR2 ANQGSEA. This CDR3 is 14 amino acids long. This CDR3 is CSVEGVGLTDTQYF. Written as DNA, the CDR3 is TGCAGCGTTGAAGGGGTGGGACTTACAGATACGCAGTATTTT.

The CDR3 reads CASSLVASGAYNEQFF. In nucleotides, the CDR3 is TGTGCCAGCAGTTTAGTTGCTAGCGGAGCCTACAATGAGCAGTTCTTC. The gene calls are TRBV27 and TRBJ2-1; 7 nucleotides align to TRBD2. CDR3 size: 16 residues. Per the germline V gene, CDR1 is MNHEY and CDR2 is SMNVEV (reference sequence). V shed 2 bases, J shed 2 bases, and the junction held 6 bases outside the gene matches.

The chain joins TRBV6-6 to TRBJ2-1; perhaps TRBD2 as D (6 bases). This CDR3 spans 16 amino acids. Trimming took off 6 bases at V and 5 bases at J, with 20 bases between the two ends. Germline V lookup: CDR1 MNHNY, CDR2 SVGAGI (reference sequence). CDR3 sequence reads: CASSYQLSGPNNEQFF. The CDR3 nucleotides read TGTGCCAGCAGCTACCAATTAAGCGGGCCGAACAATGAGCAGTTCTTC.

The rearrangement links TRBV6-5 to TRBJ1-4; 7 nucleotides match TRBD1. From germline, CDR1 is MNHEY and CDR2 SVGAGI. This CDR3 has 14 residues. V shed 9 bases, J shed 4 bases, and the junction held 8 bases outside the gene matches. The CDR3 spells CASSSGTVNEKLFF. DNA of the CDR3: TGTGCCAGTTCATCCGGGACAGTTAATGAAAAACTGTTTTTT.

J is TRBJ2-2 and V is TRBV7-9; 7 bases are a match to TRBD2. After removal of 4 bases from V and 2 bases from J, the junction contained 4 bases not matched to a gene. Germline values: CDR1 SEHNR, CDR2 FQNEAQ (reference sequence). The CDR3 has 15 amino acids. CDR3: CASSWREFNTGELFF. The CDR3 region has the DNA TGTGCCAGCAGCTGGCGGGAGTTTAACACCGGGGAGCTGTTTTTT.

The gene calls are TRBV15 and TRBJ1-2, with D maybe TRBD1 (5 bases). V was cut by 4 bases and J by 4 bases, with 19 bases left in between. Germline V gene lookup returns CDR1 LNHNV and CDR2 YYDKDF (reference sequence). The CDR3 sequence is 16 residues long. In DNA, the CDR3 is TGTGCCACCAGCACCGTTCAGGAGTTAGGGGTCTATGGCTACACCTTC. It codes for CATSTVQELGVYGYTF.

The chain couples TRBV7-9 to TRBJ2-7, with 14 positions matching TRBD2. The CDR3 covers 18 residues. Germline trimming cut 1 base from V and 6 bases from J; bases unmatched to any gene: 11. Germline V gene data show CDR1 as SEHNR and CDR2 as FQNEAQ (reference sequence). The chain's CDR3 is CASSLGTSGRMAVGEQYF. The CDR3 region has the DNA TGTGCCAGCAGCTTAGGGACTAGCGGGAGGATGGCGGTGGGCGAGCAGTACTTC. The full variable domain, its missing parts supplied by reference TRBV7-9 and TRBJ2-7, is DTGVSQNPRHKITKRGQNVTFRCDPISEHNRLYWYRQTLGQGPEFLTYFQNEAQLEKSRLLSDRFSAERPKGSFSTLEIQRTEQGDSAMYLCASSLGTSGRMAVGEQYFGPGTRLTVT.

This clone occurred a few times. The rearrangement uses TRBV21-1 and TRBJ1-1. TRBV21-1 is designated a pseudogene. The CDR3 totals 13 residues. For the CDR3, the DNA is TGTGCCCCCCGAGCGGAGGTGAACACTGAAGCTTTCTTT. Translated, it gives CAPRAEVNTEAFF.

In its sample, this clone was seen a few times. J is TRBJ2-1 and V is TRBV7-9; a possible D gene is TRBD2 (6 bases). Trimming took off 4 bases at V and 2 bases at J, with 18 bases between the two ends. CDR3 length equals 17 residues. Germline CDR1 reads SEHNR; CDR2 reads FQNEAQ (reference sequence). The CDR3 bases are TGTGCCAGCAGCTCCGGTACACTAGCCTTAACCTACAATGAGCAGTTCTTC. Translated: CASSSGTLALTYNEQFF. The full variable domain, with the rest looked up from reference TRBV7-9 and TRBJ2-1, is DTGVSQNPRHKITKRGQNVTFRCDPISEHNRLYWYRQTLGQGPEFLTYFQNEAQLEKSRLLSDRFSAERPKGSFSTLEIQRTEQGDSAMYLCASSSGTLALTYNEQFFGPGTRLTVL.

V gene TRBV9 combines with J gene TRBJ2-5; 9 bases map to TRBD2. Germline CDR1 reads SGDLS; CDR2 reads YYNGEE. Trimming at V came to 4 bases and at J to 2 bases, leaving 12 bases not matched to a gene. The CDR3 has 17 residues. This chain's CDR3 is CASSLMAAGGIQETQYF. DNA for the CDR3: TGTGCCAGCAGCCTAATGGCAGCGGGGGGAATTCAAGAGACCCAGTACTTC.

The rearrangement links TRBV27 to TRBJ2-7; 8 bases map to TRBD1. Germline CDR1 MNHEY, CDR2 SMNVEV (reference sequence). V shed 2 bases, J shed 2 bases, and the junction held 14 bases outside the gene matches. The CDR3 length is 18 residues. The CDR3 region has the DNA TGTGCCAGCAGTTTAATCGGCCTACGACAGGGGAGCGCCTACGAGCAGTACTTC. This translates into CASSLIGLRQGSAYEQYF.

The chain couples TRBV7-3 to TRBJ2-1, with 7 nucleotides matching TRBD2. V lost 0 bases, J lost 0 bases, and 2 bases stayed unmatched. This CDR3 has 16 amino acids. Per germline, CDR1 SGHTA and CDR2 FQGTGA. The CDR3 bases are TGTGCCAGCAGCTTAACGGGACTAAGCTCCTACAATGAGCAGTTCTTC. Its translation: CASSLTGLSSYNEQFF.